The T cell receptor beta chain under discussion was sequenced for a study of blood T cell repertoires in COVID-19. Study summary: In each case, the material was cDNA or gDNA derived from T cells, B-cell-depleted T cells, or PBMCs.

Here immunoSEQ multiplex PCR was the method, and the copy in TCRdb shows in-frame clones only, minus some. The repertoire has some 140,000 clones, around 84% of them found once; the top ten carry 2% to 3%. Trimming stripped 2 bases from V and 5 bases from J, with 6 bases between. The CDR3 extends over 13 amino acids. Cohorts were assigned according to the clinical history that participants reported. This receptor was obtained from a man aged 35-49 years with acute COVID-19. The rearrangement uses TRBV12-3 or TRBV12-4 and TRBJ1-4; no clear D. Material for sequencing was PBMCs or T cells enriched from blood (not recorded which). CDR3 coding DNA: TGTGCCAGCAGTTTAAGAGGAAATGAAAAACTGTTTTTT. It specifies CASSLRGNEKLFF.